A single sample is the source of the 11 T cell receptor beta chains below, sequenced in a study of CD8+CD57+ T cells in acquired aplastic anemia. TCR beta VDJ and CDR3 were profiled, and genomic DNA was the template. TCRdb called the reads again in MiXCR, with one record for every CDR3 protein. The repertoire holds fewer than 200,000 distinct CDR3 sequences, approximately 48% seen once, with roughly 2% in the top ten. Those patients picked for sequencing had displayed CD8+CD57+ cell expansion on flow cytometry. The specimen sequenced was sorted CD4+, CD8+, or CD8+CD57+ T cells (not recorded which) from PBMCs. All receptors come from a human donor with aplastic anemia.

The table lists this clonotype with a few counts. This rearrangement joins TRBV2 to TRBJ2-7; TRBD2 matches 12 bases. CDR3 length equals 14 residues. V shed 7 bases, J shed 3 bases, and the junction held 4 bases outside the gene matches. Germline loops: CDR1 SNHLY, CDR2 FYNNEI. CDR3 loop: CASKTSGGYYEQYF. CDR3 DNA: TGTGCCAGCAAAACTAGCGGGGGGTACTACGAGCAGTACTTC.

This clonotype was counted ten times or more. The junction does not match germline at one end; this may be a read error. V is TRBV5-8 and J is TRBJ1-2, with a weak D call TRBD1 (5 bases). This CDR3 has 14 residues. Germline V gives CDR1 SGHTS, CDR2 YDEGEE. The CDR3 here is CASSLAPRAYGYTF. In DNA form, the CDR3 reads TGTGCCAGCAGTTTGGCCCCCAGGGCCTATGGCTACACCTTC.

In this sample, this clonotype turned up a few times. It is likely a read error, because the conserved phenylalanine at the end of the CDR3 is missing. The V and J genes are TRBV5-6 and TRBJ1-1; D call uncertain. From germline, CDR1 is SGHDT and CDR2 YYEEEE. The ends were cut back, 4 bases at V and 2 bases at J, with 18 bases in the middle. The CDR3 consists of 16 residues. CDR3 DNA sequence: TGTGCCAGCAGCCAGCGGGTAGGTGTTACCAACACTGAAGCTTTCCTT. Translating it yields CASSQRVGVTNTEAFL.

This clonotype was recorded many times. The gene calls are TRBV11-2 and TRBJ1-5; the match to TRBD1 covers 8 bases. Germline V gives CDR1 SGHAT, CDR2 FQNNGV. Trimming at V came to 5 bases and at J to 6 bases, leaving 12 bases not matched to a gene. CDR3 length: 16 residues. The CDR3 DNA sequence: TGTGCCAGCAGCCCCGGACTACAGGGGGGACGTCAGCCCCAGCATTTT. Its protein product is CASSPGLQGGRQPQHF.

This clonotype has more than one count but fewer than ten. Possible read error: a much larger clone is one base away. The genes are TRBV12-3 or TRBV12-4 and TRBJ1-5; D may be TRBD1 (6 bases). This CDR3 is 13 amino acids long. The V gene lost 8 bases and the J gene lost 7 bases, with 15 bases spanning the gap. The CDR3 region has the DNA TGTGCCAGCGGATCGGGACATGGACAGCCCCAGCATTTT. Translated: CASGSGHGQPQHF.

This clonotype has a count of ten or more. The CDR3 coding sequence is TGTGCCAGCAGCTTGGTCCACAGGGGTCAGAATGAAAAACTGTTTTTT. Its translation: CASSLVHRGQNEKLFF. The V call is TRBV5-8, the J call TRBJ1-4; 7 nucleotides align to TRBD1. The CDR3 has 16 amino acids. Germline V gene data show CDR1 as SGHTS and CDR2 as YDEGEE. J gave up 5 bases and V 0 bases, and 7 bases lay outside the gene matches.

The chain carries TRBV20-1 and TRBJ1-2; TRBD1 might be the D (5 bases). The CDR3 runs to 13 residues. Looked up from germline, CDR1 is DFQATT and CDR2 is SNEGSKA (reference sequence). V lost 3 bases and J lost 2, with 10 bases in between. The CDR3 bases are TGCAGTGCTAGCAGGGAACGGAACTATGGCTACACCTTC. It specifies CSASRERNYGYTF.

This clonotype was seen ten or more times. V is TRBV6-2 or TRBV6-3 and J is TRBJ2-1; D call uncertain. V was pared by 4 bases and J by 7 bases, with 14 bases between. Germline V gives CDR1 MNHEY, CDR2 SVGEGT. The CDR3 runs to 14 residues. Written as DNA, the CDR3 is TGTGCCAGCAGTTCCCACCCGACCTTAAATGAGCAGTTCTTC. It yields the protein CASSSHPTLNEQFF.

This sequence joins TRBV4-1 and TRBJ1-6, with D possibly matching TRBD1 (6 bases). The CDR3 loop spans 15 amino acids. Trimming shortened V by 0 bases and J by 13 bases, and 16 bases separated the two germline ends. Germline values: CDR1 MGHRA, CDR2 YSYEKL. CDR3 protein: CASSQDQLQGVPLHF. The CDR3 DNA follows: TGCGCCAGCAGCCAAGATCAGTTACAGGGTGTCCCCCTCCACTTT.

The chain is built from TRBV30 and TRBJ2-7, with D uncertain. The CDR3 spans 11 residues. Germline CDR1 and CDR2: GTSNPN and SVGIG (reference sequence). V lost 1 base, J lost 4 bases, and 5 bases lay in between. The CDR3 coding sequence is TGTGCCTGGAGTGGGCCGTACGAGCAGTACTTC. Translation gives CAWSGPYEQYF.

This clonotype was observed a few times. V and J are TRBV3-1 and TRBJ2-5; perhaps D is TRBD1 or TRBD2 (5 bases each). V was pared by 4 bases and J by 4 bases, with 19 bases between. The germline CDR1 and CDR2 sequences are LGHDT and YNNKEL (reference sequence). The CDR3 has 16 amino acids. Written as DNA, the CDR3 is TGTGCCAGCAGCCGGGGGAGTGGAGTAATAAGAGAGACCCAGTACTTC. This translates into CASSRGSGVIRETQYF.